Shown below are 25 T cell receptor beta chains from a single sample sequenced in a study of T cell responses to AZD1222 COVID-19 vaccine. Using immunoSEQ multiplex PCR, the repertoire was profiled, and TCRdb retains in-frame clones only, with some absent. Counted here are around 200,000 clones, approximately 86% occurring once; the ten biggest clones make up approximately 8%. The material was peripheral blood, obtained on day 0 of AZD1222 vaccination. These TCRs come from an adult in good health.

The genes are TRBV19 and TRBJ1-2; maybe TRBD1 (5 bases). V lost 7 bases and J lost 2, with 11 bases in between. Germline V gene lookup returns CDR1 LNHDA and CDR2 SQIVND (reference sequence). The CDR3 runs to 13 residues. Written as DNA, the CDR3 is TGTGCCAGTACCAACCGGGGGAACTATGGCTACACCTTC. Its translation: CASTNRGNYGYTF.

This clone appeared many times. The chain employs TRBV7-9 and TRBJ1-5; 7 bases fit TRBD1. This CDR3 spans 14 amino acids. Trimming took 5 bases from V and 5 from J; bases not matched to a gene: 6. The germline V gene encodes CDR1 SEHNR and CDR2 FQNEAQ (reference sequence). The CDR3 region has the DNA TGTGCCAGCAGCATCGGGACAGCTGATCAGCCCCAGCATTTT. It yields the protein CASSIGTADQPQHF.

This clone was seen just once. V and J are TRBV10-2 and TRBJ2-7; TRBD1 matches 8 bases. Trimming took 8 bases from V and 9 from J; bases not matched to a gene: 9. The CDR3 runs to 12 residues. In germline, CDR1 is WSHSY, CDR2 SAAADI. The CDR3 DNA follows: TGCGCCAGCCAACGACAGGGGTTTGTGCAGTACTTC. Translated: CASQRQGFVQYF.

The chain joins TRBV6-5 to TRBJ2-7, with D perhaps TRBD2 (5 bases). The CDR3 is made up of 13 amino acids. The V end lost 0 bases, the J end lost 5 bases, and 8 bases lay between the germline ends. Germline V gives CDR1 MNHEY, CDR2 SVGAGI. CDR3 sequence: CASSYSRVHEQYF. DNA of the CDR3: TGTGCCAGCAGTTACTCGAGGGTCCACGAGCAGTACTTC.

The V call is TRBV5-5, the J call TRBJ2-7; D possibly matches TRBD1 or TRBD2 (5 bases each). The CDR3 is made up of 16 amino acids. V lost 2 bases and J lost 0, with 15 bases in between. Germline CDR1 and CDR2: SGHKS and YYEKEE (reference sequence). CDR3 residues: CASSFGRGPPSYEQYF. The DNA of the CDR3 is TGTGCCAGCAGCTTTGGCCGGGGACCGCCCTCCTACGAGCAGTACTTC.

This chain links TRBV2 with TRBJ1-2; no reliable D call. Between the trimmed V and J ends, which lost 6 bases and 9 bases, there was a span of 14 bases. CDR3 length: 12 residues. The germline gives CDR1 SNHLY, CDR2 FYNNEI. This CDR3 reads CASRQVMGSYTF. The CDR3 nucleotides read TGTGCCAGCAGGCAGGTTATGGGAAGCTACACCTTC.

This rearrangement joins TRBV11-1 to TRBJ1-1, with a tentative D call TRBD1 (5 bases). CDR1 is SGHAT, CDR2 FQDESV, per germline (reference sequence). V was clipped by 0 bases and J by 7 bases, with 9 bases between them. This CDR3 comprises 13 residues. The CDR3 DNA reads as TGTGCCAGCAGCTTAGCGAGCACAGGTGAAGCTTTCTTT. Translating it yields CASSLASTGEAFF.

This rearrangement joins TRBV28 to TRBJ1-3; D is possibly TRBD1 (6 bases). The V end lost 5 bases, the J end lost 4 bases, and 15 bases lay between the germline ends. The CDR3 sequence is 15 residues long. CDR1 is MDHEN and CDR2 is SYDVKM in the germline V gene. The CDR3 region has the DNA TGTGCCAGCAGTCTTATACAGGGCTACGGAAACACCATATATTTT. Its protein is CASSLIQGYGNTIYF.

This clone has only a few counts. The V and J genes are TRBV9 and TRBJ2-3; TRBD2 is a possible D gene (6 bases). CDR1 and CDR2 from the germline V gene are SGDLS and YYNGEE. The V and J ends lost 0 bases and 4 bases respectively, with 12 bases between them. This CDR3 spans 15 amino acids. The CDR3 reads CASSVAQLAADTQYF. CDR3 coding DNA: TGTGCCAGCAGCGTAGCTCAACTAGCAGCAGATACGCAGTATTTT.

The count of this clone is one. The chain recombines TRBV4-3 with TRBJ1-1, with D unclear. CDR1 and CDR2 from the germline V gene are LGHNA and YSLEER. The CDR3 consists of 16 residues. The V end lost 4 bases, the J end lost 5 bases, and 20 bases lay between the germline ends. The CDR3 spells CASSLTSSGSGTEAFF. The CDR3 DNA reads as TGCGCCAGCAGCCTCACTTCGAGTGGGTCTGGGACTGAAGCTTTCTTT.

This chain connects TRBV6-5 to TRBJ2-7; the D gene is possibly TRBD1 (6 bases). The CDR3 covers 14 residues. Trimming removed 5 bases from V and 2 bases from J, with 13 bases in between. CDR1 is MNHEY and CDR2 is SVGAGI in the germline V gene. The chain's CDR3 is CASSIRTDTYEQYF. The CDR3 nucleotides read TGTGCCAGCAGTATTCGGACAGACACCTACGAGCAGTACTTC.

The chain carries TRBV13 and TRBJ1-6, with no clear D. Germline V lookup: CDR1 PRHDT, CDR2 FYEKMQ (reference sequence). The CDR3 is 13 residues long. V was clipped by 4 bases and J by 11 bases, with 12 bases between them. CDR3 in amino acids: CASSSRRSAPLHF. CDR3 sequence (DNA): TGTGCCAGCAGCTCCAGGCGGTCAGCACCCCTCCACTTT.

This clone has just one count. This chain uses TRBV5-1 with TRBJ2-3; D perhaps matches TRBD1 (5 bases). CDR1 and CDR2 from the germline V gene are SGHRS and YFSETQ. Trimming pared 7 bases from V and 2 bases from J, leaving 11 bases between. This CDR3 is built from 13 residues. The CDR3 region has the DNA TGCGCCAGCGGGGCCCGAGACACAGATACGCAGTATTTT. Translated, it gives CASGARDTDTQYF. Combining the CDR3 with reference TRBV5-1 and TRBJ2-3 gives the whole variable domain KAGVTQTPRYLIKTRGQQVTLSCSPISGHRSVSWYQQTPGQGLQFLFEYFSETQRNKGNFPGRFSGRQFSNSRSEMNVSTLELGDSALYLCASGARDTDTQYFGPGTRLTVL.

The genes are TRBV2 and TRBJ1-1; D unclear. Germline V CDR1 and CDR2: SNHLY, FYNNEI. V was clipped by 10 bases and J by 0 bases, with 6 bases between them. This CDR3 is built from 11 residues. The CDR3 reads CATPVNTEAFF. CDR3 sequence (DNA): TGTGCCACTCCGGTGAACACTGAAGCTTTCTTT.

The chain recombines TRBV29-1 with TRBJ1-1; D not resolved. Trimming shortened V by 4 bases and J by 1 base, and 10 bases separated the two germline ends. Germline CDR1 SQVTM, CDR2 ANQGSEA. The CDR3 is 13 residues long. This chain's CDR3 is CSVGEQPNTEAFF. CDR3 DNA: TGCAGCGTTGGAGAACAGCCGAACACTGAAGCTTTCTTT.

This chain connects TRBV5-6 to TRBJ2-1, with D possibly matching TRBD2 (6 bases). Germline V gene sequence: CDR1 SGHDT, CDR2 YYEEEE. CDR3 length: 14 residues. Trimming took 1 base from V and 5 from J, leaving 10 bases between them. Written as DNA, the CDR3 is TGTGCCAGCAGCTTGACCGGGGGAAACAATGAGCAGTTCTTC. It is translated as CASSLTGGNNEQFF.

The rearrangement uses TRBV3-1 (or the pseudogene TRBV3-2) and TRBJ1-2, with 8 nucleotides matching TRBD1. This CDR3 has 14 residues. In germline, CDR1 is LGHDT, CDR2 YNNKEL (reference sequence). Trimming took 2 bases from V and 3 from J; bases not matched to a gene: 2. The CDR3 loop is CASSQLRGHYGYTF. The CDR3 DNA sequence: TGTGCCAGCAGCCAACTCAGGGGGCACTATGGCTACACCTTC.

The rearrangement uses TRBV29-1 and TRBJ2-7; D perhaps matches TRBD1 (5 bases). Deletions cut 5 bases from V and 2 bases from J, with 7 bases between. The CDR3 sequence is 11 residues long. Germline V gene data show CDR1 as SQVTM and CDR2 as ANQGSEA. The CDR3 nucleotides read TGCAGCGTTCAGGGAACCTACGAGCAGTACTTC. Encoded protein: CSVQGTYEQYF.

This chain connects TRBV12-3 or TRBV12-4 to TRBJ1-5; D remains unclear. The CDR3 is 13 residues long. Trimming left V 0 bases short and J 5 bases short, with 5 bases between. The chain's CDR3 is CASSLAADQPQHF. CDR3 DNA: TGTGCCAGCAGTTTAGCGGCTGATCAGCCCCAGCATTTT.

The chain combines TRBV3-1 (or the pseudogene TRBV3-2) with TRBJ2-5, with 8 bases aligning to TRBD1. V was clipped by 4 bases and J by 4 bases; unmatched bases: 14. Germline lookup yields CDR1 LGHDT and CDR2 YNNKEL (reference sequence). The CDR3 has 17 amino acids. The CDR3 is CASSLTRPGGSGETQYF. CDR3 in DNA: TGTGCCAGCAGCCTCACCCGGCCAGGGGGCAGCGGAGAGACCCAGTACTTC.

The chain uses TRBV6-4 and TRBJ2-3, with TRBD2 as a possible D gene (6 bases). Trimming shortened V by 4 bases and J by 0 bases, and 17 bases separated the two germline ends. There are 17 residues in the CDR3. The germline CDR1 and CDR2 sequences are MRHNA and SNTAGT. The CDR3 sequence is CASSGTPGGESTDTQYF. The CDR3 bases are TGTGCCAGCAGTGGCACCCCAGGCGGGGAGAGCACAGATACGCAGTATTTT.

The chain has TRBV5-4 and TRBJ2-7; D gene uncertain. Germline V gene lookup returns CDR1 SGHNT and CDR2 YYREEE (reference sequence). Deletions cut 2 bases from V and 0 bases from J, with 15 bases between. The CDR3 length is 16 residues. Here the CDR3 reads CASSFHLGVSSYEQYF. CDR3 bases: TGTGCCAGCAGCTTTCACCTGGGTGTCAGCTCCTACGAGCAGTACTTC. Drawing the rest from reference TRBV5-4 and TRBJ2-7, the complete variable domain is ETGVTQSPTHLIKTRGQQVTLRCSSQSGHNTVSWYQQALGQGPQFIFQYYREEENGRGNFPPRFSGLQFPNYSSELNVNALELDDSALYLCASSFHLGVSSYEQYFGPGTRLTVT.

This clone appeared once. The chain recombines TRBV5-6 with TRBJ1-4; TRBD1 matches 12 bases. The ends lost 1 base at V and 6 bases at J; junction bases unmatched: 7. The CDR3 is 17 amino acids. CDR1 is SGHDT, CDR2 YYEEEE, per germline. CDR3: CASSLFGTGGAHEKLFF. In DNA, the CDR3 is TGTGCCAGCAGCTTGTTCGGGACAGGGGGCGCGCATGAAAAACTGTTTTTT.

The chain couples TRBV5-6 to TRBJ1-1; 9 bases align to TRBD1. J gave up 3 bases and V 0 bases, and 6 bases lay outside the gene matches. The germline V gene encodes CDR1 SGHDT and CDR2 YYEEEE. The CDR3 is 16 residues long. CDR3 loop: CASSLGDREEHTEAFF. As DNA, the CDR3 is TGTGCCAGCAGCTTGGGGGACAGGGAGGAGCACACTGAAGCTTTCTTT.

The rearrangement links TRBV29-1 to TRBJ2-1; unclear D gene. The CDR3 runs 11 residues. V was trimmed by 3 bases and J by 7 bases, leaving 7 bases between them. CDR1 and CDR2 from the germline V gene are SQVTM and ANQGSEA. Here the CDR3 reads CSVDPENEQFF. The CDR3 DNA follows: TGCAGCGTTGACCCGGAAAATGAGCAGTTCTTC.